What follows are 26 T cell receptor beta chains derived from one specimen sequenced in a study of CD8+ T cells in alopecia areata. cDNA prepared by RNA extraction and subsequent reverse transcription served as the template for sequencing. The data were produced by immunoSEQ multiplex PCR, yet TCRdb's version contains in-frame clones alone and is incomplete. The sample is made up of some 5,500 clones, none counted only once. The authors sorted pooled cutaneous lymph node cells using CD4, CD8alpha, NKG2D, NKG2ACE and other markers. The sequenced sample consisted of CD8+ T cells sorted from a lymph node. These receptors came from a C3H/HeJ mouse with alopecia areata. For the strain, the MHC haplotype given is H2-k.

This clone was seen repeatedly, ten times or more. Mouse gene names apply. The CDR3 region is CTCSDRDWRDEQYF. The part of the CDR3 DNA that was read is TGCACCTGCAGTGACCGGGACTGGAGGGAT. V gene TRBV1 combines with J gene TRBJ2-7; 8 bases fit TRBD2. Read data end 4 residues before the CDR3 end; the end is taken from the germline J gene. CDR3 length: 14 residues. In germline, CDR1 is NSQYPW, CDR2 LRSPGD (reference sequence).

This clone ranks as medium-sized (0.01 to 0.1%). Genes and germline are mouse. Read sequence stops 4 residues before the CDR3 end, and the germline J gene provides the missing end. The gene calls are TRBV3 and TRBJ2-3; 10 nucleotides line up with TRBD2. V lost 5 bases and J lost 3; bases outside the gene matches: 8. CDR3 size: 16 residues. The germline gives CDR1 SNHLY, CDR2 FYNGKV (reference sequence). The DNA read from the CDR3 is TGTGCCAGCAGCCCCGGACTGGGGGAAGGGGCAGAA. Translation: CASSPGLGEGAE. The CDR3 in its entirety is CASSPGLGEGAETLYF.

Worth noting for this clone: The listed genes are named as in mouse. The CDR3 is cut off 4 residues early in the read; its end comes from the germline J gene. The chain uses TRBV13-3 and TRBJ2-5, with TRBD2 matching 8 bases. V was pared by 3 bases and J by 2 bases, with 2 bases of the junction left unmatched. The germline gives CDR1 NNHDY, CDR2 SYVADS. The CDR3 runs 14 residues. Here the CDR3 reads CASSGGGVQDTQYF. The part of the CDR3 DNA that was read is TGTGCCAGCAGTGGTGGGGGGGTCCAAGAC.

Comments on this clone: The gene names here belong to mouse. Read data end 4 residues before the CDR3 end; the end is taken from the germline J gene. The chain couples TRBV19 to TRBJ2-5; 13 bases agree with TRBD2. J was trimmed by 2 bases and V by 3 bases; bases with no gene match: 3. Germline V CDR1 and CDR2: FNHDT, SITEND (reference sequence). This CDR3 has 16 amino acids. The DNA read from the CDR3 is TGTGCCAGCAGTAAGGACTGGGGGGGCGCCCAAGAC. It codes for CASSKDWGGAQD. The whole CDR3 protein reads CASSKDWGGAQDTQYF.

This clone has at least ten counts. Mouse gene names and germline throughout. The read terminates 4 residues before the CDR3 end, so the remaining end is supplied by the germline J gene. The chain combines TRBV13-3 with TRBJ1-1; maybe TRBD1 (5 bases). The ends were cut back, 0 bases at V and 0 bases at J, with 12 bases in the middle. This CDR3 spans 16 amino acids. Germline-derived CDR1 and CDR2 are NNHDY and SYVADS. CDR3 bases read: TGTGCCAGCAGTGATGAAAGGACACTTGCAAACACA. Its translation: CASSDERTLANT. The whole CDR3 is CASSDERTLANTEVFF.

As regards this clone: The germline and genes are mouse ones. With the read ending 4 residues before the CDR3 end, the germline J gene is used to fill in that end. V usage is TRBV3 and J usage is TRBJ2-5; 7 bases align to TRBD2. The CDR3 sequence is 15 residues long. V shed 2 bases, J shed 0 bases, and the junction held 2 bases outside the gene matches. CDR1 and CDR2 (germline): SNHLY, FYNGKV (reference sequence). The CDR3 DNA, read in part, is TGTGCCAGCAGCTTACGCTGGGGGAACCAAGAC. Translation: CASSLRWGNQD. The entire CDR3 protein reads CASSLRWGNQDTQYF.

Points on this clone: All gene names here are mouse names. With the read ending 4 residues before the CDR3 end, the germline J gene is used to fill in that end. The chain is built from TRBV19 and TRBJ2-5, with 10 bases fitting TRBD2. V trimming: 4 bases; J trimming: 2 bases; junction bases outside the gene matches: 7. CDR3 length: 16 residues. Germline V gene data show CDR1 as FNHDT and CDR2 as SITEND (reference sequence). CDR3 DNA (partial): TGTGCCAGCAGTCCCCAGACTGGGGGGTTCCAAGAC. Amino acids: CASSPQTGGFQD. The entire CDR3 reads CASSPQTGGFQDTQYF.

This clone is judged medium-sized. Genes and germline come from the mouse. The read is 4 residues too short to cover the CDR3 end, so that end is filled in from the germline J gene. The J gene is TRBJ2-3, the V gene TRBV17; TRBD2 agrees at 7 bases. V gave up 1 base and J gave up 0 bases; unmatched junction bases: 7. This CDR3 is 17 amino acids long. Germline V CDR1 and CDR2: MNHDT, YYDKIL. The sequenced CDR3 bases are TGTGCTAGCAGTAGAGTTAGGGCTGGGGGTAGTGCAGAA. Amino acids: CASSRVRAGGSAE. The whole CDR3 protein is CASSRVRAGGSAETLYF.

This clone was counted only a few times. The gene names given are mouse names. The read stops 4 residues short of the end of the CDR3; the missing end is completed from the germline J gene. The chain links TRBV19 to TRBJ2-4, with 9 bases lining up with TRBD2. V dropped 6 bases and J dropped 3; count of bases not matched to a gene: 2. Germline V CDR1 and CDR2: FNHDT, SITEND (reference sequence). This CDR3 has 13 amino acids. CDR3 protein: CASIGTGQNTLYF. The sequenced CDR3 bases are TGTGCCAGCATCGGGACTGGGCAAAAC.

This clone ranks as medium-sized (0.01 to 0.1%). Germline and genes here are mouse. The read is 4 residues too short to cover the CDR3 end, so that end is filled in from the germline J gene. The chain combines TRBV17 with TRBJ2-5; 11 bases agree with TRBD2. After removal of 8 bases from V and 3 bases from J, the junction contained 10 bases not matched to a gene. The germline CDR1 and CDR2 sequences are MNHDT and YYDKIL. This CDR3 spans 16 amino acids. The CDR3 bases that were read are TGTGCTAGCTCCCGGGACTGGGGGAAGACGCAAGAC. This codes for CASSRDWGKTQD. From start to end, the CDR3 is CASSRDWGKTQDTQYF.

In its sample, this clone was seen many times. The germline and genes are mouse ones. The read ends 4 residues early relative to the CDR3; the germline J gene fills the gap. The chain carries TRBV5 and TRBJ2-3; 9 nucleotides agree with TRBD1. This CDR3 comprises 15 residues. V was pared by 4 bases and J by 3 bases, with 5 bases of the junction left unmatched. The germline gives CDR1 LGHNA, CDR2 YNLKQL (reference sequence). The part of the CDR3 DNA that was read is TGTGCCAGCAGCCCGGGACAGGGTCGCGCAGAA. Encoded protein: CASSPGQGRAE. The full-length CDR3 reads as CASSPGQGRAETLYF.

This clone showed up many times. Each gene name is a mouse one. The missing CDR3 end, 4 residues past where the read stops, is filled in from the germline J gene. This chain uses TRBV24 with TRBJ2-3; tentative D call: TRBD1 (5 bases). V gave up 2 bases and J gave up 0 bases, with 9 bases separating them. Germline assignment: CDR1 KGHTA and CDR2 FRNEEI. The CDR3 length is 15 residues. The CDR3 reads CASSLKGCSAETLYF. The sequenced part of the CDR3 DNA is TGTGCCAGCAGTCTGAAGGGGTGTAGTGCAGAA.

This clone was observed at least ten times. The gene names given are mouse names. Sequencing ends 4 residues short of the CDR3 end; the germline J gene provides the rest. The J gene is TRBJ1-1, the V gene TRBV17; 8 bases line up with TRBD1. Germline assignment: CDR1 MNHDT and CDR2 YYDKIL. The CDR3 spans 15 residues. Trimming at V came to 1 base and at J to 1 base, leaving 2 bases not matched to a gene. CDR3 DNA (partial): TGTGCTAGCAGTAGAGCCGGGACAGGGAACACA. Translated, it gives CASSRAGTGNT. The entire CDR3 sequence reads CASSRAGTGNTEVFF.

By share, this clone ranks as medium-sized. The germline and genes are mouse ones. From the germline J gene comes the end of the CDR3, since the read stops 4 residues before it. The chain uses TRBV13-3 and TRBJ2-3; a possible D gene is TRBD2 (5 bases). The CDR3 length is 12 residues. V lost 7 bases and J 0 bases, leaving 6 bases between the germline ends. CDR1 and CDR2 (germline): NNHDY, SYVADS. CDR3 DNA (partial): TGTGCCAGCTGGGGTAGTGCAGAA. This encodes CASWGSAE. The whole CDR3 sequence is CASWGSAETLYF.

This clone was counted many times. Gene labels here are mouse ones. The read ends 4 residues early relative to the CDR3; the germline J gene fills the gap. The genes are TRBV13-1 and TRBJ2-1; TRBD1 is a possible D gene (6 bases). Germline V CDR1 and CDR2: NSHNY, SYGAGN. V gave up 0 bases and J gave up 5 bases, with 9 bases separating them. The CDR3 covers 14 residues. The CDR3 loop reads CASSDAGQNAEQFF. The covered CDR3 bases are TGTGCCAGCAGTGATGCGGGACAAAATGCT.

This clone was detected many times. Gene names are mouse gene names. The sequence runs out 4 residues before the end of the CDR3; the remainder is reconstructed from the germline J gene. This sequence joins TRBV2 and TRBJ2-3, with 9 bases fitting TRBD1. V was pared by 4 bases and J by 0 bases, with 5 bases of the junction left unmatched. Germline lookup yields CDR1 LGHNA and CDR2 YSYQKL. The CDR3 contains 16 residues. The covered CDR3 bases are TGTGCCAGCAGCCCCAGACAGGGGGGTAGTGCAGAA. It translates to CASSPRQGGSAE. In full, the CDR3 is CASSPRQGGSAETLYF.

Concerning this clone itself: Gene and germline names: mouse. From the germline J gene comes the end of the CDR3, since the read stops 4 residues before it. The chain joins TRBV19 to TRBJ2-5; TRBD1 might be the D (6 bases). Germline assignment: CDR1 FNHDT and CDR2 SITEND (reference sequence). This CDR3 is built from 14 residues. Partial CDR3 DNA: TGTGCCAGCAGTATAGCTCACAGGGAAGAC. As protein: CASSIAHRED. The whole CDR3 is CASSIAHREDTQYF.

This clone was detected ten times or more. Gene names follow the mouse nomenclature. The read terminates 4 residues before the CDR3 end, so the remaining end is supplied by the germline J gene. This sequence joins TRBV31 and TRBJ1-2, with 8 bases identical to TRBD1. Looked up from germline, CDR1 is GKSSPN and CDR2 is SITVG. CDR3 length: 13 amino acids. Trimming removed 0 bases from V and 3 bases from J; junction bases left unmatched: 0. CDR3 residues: CAWSLDRDSDYTF. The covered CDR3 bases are TGTGCCTGGAGTCTGGACAGGGACTCC.

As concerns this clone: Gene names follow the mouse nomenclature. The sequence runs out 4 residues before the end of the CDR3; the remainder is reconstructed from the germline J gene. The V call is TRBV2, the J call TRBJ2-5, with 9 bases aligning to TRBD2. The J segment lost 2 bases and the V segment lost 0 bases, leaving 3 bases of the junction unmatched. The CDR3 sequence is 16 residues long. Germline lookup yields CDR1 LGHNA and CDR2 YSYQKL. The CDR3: CASSQESWGGQDTQYF. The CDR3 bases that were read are TGTGCCAGCAGCCAAGAATCCTGGGGGGGCCAAGAC.

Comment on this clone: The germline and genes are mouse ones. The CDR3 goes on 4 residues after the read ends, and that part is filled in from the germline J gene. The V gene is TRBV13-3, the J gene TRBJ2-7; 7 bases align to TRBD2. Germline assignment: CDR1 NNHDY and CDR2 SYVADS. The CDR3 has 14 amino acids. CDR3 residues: CASSVQWGDYEQYF. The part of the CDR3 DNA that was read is TGTGCCAGCAGTGTCCAGTGGGGGGATTAT.

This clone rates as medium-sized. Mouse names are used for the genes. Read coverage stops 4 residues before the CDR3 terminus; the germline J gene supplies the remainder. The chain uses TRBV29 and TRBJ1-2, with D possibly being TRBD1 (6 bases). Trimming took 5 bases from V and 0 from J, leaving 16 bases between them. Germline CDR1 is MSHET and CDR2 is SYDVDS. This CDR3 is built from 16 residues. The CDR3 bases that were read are TGTGCTAGCAGTCCCCTCGGGGGGGGCACAAACTCC. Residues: CASSPLGGGTNS. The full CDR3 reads CASSPLGGGTNSDYTF.

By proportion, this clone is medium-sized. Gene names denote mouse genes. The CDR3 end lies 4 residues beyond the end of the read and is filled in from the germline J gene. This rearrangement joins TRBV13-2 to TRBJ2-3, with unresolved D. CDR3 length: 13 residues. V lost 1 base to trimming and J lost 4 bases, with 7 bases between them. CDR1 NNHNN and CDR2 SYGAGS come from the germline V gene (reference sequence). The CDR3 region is CASGDPTTETLYF. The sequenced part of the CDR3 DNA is TGTGCCAGCGGTGATCCAACAACAGAA.

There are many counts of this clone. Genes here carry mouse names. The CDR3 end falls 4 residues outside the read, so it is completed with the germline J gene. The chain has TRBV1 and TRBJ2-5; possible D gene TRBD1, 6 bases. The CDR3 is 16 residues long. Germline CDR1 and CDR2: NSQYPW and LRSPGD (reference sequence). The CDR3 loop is CTCSADLRGRGDTQYF. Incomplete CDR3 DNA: TGCACCTGCAGTGCAGATCTGAGGGGGAGGGGGGAC.

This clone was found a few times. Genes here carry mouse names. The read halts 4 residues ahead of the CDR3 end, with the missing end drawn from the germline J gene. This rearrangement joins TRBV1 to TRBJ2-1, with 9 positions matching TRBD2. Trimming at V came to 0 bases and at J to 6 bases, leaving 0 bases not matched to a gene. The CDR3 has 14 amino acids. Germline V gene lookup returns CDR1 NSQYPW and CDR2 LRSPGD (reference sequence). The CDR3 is CTCSAETGGAEQFF. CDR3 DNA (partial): TGCACCTGCAGTGCAGAGACTGGGGGTGCT. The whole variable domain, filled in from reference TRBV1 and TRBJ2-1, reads VTLLEQNPRWRLVPRGQAVNLRCILKNSQYPWMSWYQQDLQKQLQWLFTLRSPGDKEVKSLPGADYLATRVTDTELRLQVANMSQGRTLYCTCSAETGGAEQFFGPGTRLTVL.

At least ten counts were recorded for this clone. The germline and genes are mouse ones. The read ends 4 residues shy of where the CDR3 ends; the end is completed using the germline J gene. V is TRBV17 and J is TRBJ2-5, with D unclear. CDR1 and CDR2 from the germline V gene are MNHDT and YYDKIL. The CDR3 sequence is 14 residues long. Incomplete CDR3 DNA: TGTGCTAGCAGTAGAGATGCCTGGAGGGAC. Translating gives CASSRDAWRD. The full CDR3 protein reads CASSRDAWRDTQYF.

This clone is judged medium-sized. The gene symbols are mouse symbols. The chain's CDR3 is CASRQDSDYTF. The sequenced CDR3 bases are TGTGCCAGCAGACAGGACTCC. The chain employs TRBV14 and TRBJ1-2, with D perhaps matching TRBD1 (5 bases). The read terminates 4 residues before the CDR3 end, so the remaining end is supplied by the germline J gene. Looked up from germline, CDR1 is SGHDT and CDR2 is FRDEAV. The CDR3 is made up of 11 amino acids. The germline V and J ends were trimmed by 5 bases and 3 bases, with 5 bases remaining between them.